This T cell receptor beta chain was captured in a study of control samples from healthy donors and cancer patients. V was shortened by 5 bases and J by 8 bases, with 22 bases between the two germline ends. Germline CDR1 and CDR2: SGHTA and FQGTGA. The CDR3 spans 17 residues. TCRdb's table, derived via immunoSEQ multiplex PCR, lists solely in-frame clones and lacks some. The table lists approximately 97,000 clones, approximately 86% of them singletons. The receptor was isolated from a man aged 25 to 40 in good health. Sequencing was carried out using blood. The chain is built from TRBV7-3 and TRBJ1-6, with D unresolved. The CDR3 nucleotides are TGTGCCAGCAGCCTCACCCCCCCCGGACTTAGCGATTCACCCCTCCACTTT. Translated, it gives CASSLTPPGLSDSPLHF.